A selection of T cell receptor beta chains follows, all from one sample in a study of T cell responses to AZD1222 COVID-19 vaccine. TCRdb's table, derived via immunoSEQ multiplex PCR, lists solely in-frame clones and lacks some. This sample has approximately 110,000 clones; 91% occur once, and the top ten carry around 7%. Sequencing used peripheral blood, obtained on day 0 of AZD1222 vaccination. Receptors originate from an adult in good health. Each CDR3 is given with its conserved first and last residue.

j_call: TRBJ1-2; v_call: TRBV18; cdr3_aa: CASSPSNGVDYGYTF
j_call: TRBJ2-4; v_call: TRBV21-1; cdr3_aa: CASSKGGGPAKNIQYF
j_call: TRBJ2-1; v_call: TRBV7-2; cdr3_aa: CASSLDSGVNEQFF
j_call: TRBJ1-3; v_call: TRBV9; cdr3_aa: CASSAPQGVGNTIYF
j_call: TRBJ2-7; v_call: TRBV4-1; cdr3_aa: CASSLDPGGLSYEQYF
j_call: TRBJ2-1; v_call: TRBV2; cdr3_aa: CASSNIAGVSFYNEQFF
j_call: TRBJ2-1; v_call: TRBV3-1/TRBV3-2; cdr3_aa: CASSRSGTLGNEQFF
j_call: TRBJ1-1; v_call: TRBV10-3; cdr3_aa: CAIRGGDWAFF
j_call: TRBJ2-1; v_call: TRBV7-6; cdr3_aa: CASSLAGGGVYNEQFF
j_call: TRBJ2-1; v_call: TRBV10-1; cdr3_aa: CASSESGGSYNEQFF
j_call: TRBJ1-1; v_call: TRBV11-2; cdr3_aa: CASSFRGGIDSAEAFF
j_call: TRBJ1-1; v_call: TRBV6-5; cdr3_aa: CASSYSNLGGNTEAFF
j_call: TRBJ1-2; v_call: TRBV27; cdr3_aa: CASSSQGANGYTF
j_call: TRBJ2-1; v_call: TRBV19; cdr3_aa: CASSAGVLYNEQFF
j_call: TRBJ2-7; v_call: TRBV18; cdr3_aa: CASSLDRLAEQYF
j_call: TRBJ1-1; v_call: TRBV19; cdr3_aa: CASSIGKVAGVEEAFF
j_call: TRBJ2-3; v_call: TRBV13; cdr3_aa: CASRRRTSGRTDTQYF
j_call: TRBJ2-1; v_call: TRBV27; cdr3_aa: CASSLMENNEQFF
j_call: TRBJ1-1; v_call: TRBV10-3; cdr3_aa: CAIRGTGLGAFF
j_call: TRBJ2-6; v_call: TRBV10-3; cdr3_aa: CAISESTGSGANVLTF
j_call: TRBJ1-3; v_call: TRBV5-4; cdr3_aa: CASSQQGGNSGNTIYF
j_call: TRBJ1-1; v_call: TRBV14; cdr3_aa: CASSLPPLGFRNTEAFF
j_call: TRBJ1-3; v_call: TRBV30; cdr3_aa: CACSPGRSSGNTIYF
j_call: TRBJ1-3; v_call: TRBV30; cdr3_aa: CAWSVVVSGNTIYF
j_call: TRBJ1-2; v_call: TRBV30; cdr3_aa: CAWSVVNYGYTF
j_call: TRBJ1-5; v_call: TRBV20-1; cdr3_aa: CSASLGPSNQPQHF
j_call: TRBJ2-7; v_call: TRBV30; cdr3_aa: CAWSSGTGGVKQYF
j_call: TRBJ2-5; v_call: TRBV5-1; cdr3_aa: CASSWGVRGQETQYF
j_call: TRBJ2-7; v_call: TRBV19; cdr3_aa: CASSEGWSSYEQYF
j_call: TRBJ2-5; v_call: TRBV5-1; cdr3_aa: CASSPQKAGAFQETQYF
j_call: TRBJ2-1; v_call: TRBV5-1; cdr3_aa: CASSLAAGSYNEQFF
j_call: TRBJ1-5; v_call: TRBV20-1; cdr3_aa: CSASFQGQNQPQHF
j_call: TRBJ1-5; v_call: TRBV5-1; cdr3_aa: CASSPQGGEPQHF
j_call: TRBJ1-1; v_call: TRBV6-5; cdr3_aa: CASTLTEGDTEAFF
j_call: TRBJ2-1; v_call: TRBV3-1/TRBV3-2; cdr3_aa: CASSQLGGGYNEQFF
j_call: TRBJ2-3; v_call: TRBV20-1; cdr3_aa: CSASGGHLLDTQYF
j_call: TRBJ2-5; v_call: TRBV10-3; cdr3_aa: CAISEPGRQKETQYF
j_call: TRBJ1-3; v_call: TRBV30; cdr3_aa: CAWSVGQRNTIYF
j_call: TRBJ1-1; v_call: TRBV10-3; cdr3_aa: CATRQGPGNTEAFF
j_call: TRBJ2-7; v_call: TRBV3-1/TRBV3-2; cdr3_aa: CASSLRTGVEYF
j_call: TRBJ1-1; v_call: TRBV9; cdr3_aa: CASSPTSRGLQNTEAFF
j_call: TRBJ2-1; v_call: TRBV9; cdr3_aa: CASSVDSGGFNEQFF
j_call: TRBJ1-4; v_call: TRBV30; cdr3_aa: CAWSVPGRSNEKLFF
j_call: TRBJ2-2; v_call: TRBV10-2; cdr3_aa: CASNPTNTGELFF
j_call: TRBJ1-2; v_call: TRBV16; cdr3_aa: CASSPGDRWYGYTF
j_call: TRBJ1-1; v_call: TRBV7-3; cdr3_aa: CASSLTGVRGTEAFF
j_call: TRBJ1-2; v_call: TRBV28; cdr3_aa: CASVPGFGLSGYGYTF
j_call: TRBJ2-5; v_call: TRBV10-3; cdr3_aa: CAISPSGQETQYF
j_call: TRBJ1-5; v_call: TRBV7-8; cdr3_aa: CASSPRQGNQPQHF
j_call: TRBJ2-7; v_call: TRBV11-2; cdr3_aa: CASSKQGYEQYF
j_call: TRBJ2-2; v_call: TRBV11-2; cdr3_aa: CASSLDWPSGGDGELFF
j_call: TRBJ2-3; v_call: TRBV11-2; cdr3_aa: CASTFSGGLTYTQYF
j_call: TRBJ1-5; v_call: TRBV12-3/TRBV12-4; cdr3_aa: CASRSVGNQPQHF
j_call: TRBJ1-5; v_call: TRBV18; cdr3_aa: CASSLQGEQPQHF